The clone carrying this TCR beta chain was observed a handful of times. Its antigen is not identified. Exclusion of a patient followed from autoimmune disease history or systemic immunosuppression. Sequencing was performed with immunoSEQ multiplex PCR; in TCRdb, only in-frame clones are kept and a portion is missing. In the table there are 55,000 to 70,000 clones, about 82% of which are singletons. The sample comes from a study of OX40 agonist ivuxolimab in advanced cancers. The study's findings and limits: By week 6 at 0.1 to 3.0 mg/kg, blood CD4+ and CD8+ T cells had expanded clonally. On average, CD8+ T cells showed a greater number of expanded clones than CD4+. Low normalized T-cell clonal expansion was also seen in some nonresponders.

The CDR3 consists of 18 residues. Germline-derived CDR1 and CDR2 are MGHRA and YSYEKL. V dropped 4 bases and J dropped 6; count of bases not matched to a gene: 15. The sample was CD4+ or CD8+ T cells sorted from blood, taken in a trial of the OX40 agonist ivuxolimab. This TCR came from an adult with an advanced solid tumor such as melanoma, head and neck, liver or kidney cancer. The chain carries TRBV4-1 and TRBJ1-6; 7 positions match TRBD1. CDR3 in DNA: TGCGCCAGCAGCCTCTCAGGGGGAGAGGGGTTCCCTAATTCACCCCTCCACTTT. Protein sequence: CASSLSGGEGFPNSPLHF.